Listed here are 16 T cell receptor beta chains from one sample, sequenced in a study of OX40 agonist ivuxolimab in advanced cancers. Clones were read by immunoSEQ multiplex PCR, and TCRdb kept only the in-frame ones, dropping some. The table includes about 53,000 clones, 75% to 85% detected once. The specimen was CD4+ or CD8+ T cells sorted from blood, collected in a trial of the OX40 agonist ivuxolimab. These receptors all stem from an adult with an advanced solid tumor such as melanoma, head and neck, liver or kidney cancer.

The chain employs TRBV5-6 and TRBJ2-5; TRBD2 might be the D (6 bases). This CDR3 has 16 residues. Trimming removed 3 bases at V and 2 bases at J, with 17 bases between. Germline CDR1 SGHDT, CDR2 YYEEEE. As DNA, the CDR3 is TGTGCCAGCAGCTCAATACTCCGGGACTTACAAGAGACCCAGTACTTC. Its protein product is CASSSILRDLQETQYF.

The V call is TRBV7-8, the J call TRBJ1-1; D unresolved. This CDR3 is built from 16 residues. V was cut by 1 base and J by 1 base, with 13 bases left in between. The germline V gene encodes CDR1 SGHVS and CDR2 FQNEAQ. The CDR3 DNA reads TGTGCCAGCAGCTTAGTAAGGACGTCAGGGAACACTGAAGCTTTCTTT. Translating gives CASSLVRTSGNTEAFF.

This sequence joins TRBV11-2 and TRBJ1-3; D gene unclear. CDR3 length: 12 residues. The V gene's germline CDR1 is SGHAT and CDR2 FQNNGV. V was trimmed by 2 bases and J by 4 bases, leaving 3 bases between them. The CDR3 nucleotides are TGTGCCAGCAGCTTACCAGGAAACACCATATATTTT. Protein sequence: CASSLPGNTIYF. Variable domain in full (rest from reference TRBV11-2 and TRBJ1-3): EAGVAQSPRYKIIEKRQSVAFWCNPISGHATLYWYQQILGQGPKLLIQFQNNGVVDDSQLPKDRFSAERLKGVDSTLKIQPAKLEDSAVYLCASSLPGNTIYFGEGSWLTVV.

The rearrangement uses TRBV7-7 and TRBJ2-5; TRBD1 aligns across 10 bases. This CDR3 region has 14 residues. Per germline, CDR1 SSHAT and CDR2 FNYEAQ (reference sequence). Trimming removed 6 bases from V and 6 bases from J; junction bases left unmatched: 7. The CDR3 region is CASSRDRGAKTQYF. In DNA form, the CDR3 reads TGTGCCAGCAGTCGGGACAGGGGAGCAAAGACCCAGTACTTC.

This clone was seen once. Here the CDR3 reads CASSALGGANEKLFF. The CDR3 nucleotides read TGTGCCAGCAGTGCCCTGGGGGGGGCTAATGAAAAACTGTTTTTT. This chain uses TRBV2 with TRBJ1-4; D is perhaps TRBD1 (5 bases). Trimming shortened V by 4 bases and J by 3 bases, and 12 bases separated the two germline ends. The CDR3 contains 15 residues. From germline, CDR1 is SNHLY and CDR2 FYNNEI.

The V and J genes are TRBV15 and TRBJ2-7; D perhaps matches TRBD1 (5 bases). CDR3 size: 13 residues. CDR1 is LNHNV, CDR2 YYDKDF, per germline (reference sequence). V was pared by 4 bases and J by 4 bases, with 11 bases between. The CDR3 DNA is TGTGCCACCAGCAAGGGGAAGCTTTACGAGCAGTACTTC. This codes for CATSKGKLYEQYF.

The J gene is TRBJ2-7, the V gene TRBV18; 9 bases are a match to TRBD2. CDR1 and CDR2 (germline): KGHSH, LQKENI. The V gene end was trimmed by 5 bases and the J gene end by 2 bases; junction bases not matched to a gene: 7. The CDR3 extends over 15 amino acids. The CDR3 reads CASSTGTSRTYEQYF. The DNA of the CDR3 is TGTGCCAGCTCAACCGGGACTAGCAGAACCTACGAGCAGTACTTC.

The chain couples TRBV6-6 to TRBJ2-3, with TRBD1 matching 11 bases. V was pared by 6 bases and J by 3 bases, with 8 bases of the junction left unmatched. CDR1 and CDR2 from the germline V gene are MNHNY and SVGAGI (reference sequence). The CDR3 runs 16 residues. The DNA of the CDR3 is TGTGCCAGCAGGTCCCCGGACAGGGGGCGGACAGATACGCAGTATTTT. Translated: CASRSPDRGRTDTQYF.

This sequence joins TRBV7-2 and TRBJ2-1; the D is unclear. CDR1 SGHTA and CDR2 FQGNSA come from the germline V gene. The CDR3 spans 12 residues. V lost 5 bases and J 7 bases, leaving 9 bases between the germline ends. The CDR3: CASSRTENEQFF. CDR3 coding DNA: TGTGCCAGCAGCCGAACGGAGAATGAGCAGTTCTTC. Full variable domain (missing parts from reference TRBV7-2 and TRBJ2-1): GAGVSQSPSNKVTEKGKDVELRCDPISGHTALYWYRQSLGQGLEFLIYFQGNSAPDKSGLPSDRFSAERTGGSVSTLTIQRTQQEDSAVYLCASSRTENEQFFGPGTRLTVL.

The CDR3 protein is CASSLSPAEQYF. In DNA, the CDR3 is TGTGCCAGCAGTTTATCTCCCGCTGAGCAGTACTTC. The chain has TRBV28 and TRBJ2-7; D gene unclear. The CDR3 has 12 amino acids. The germline V gene encodes CDR1 MDHEN and CDR2 SYDVKM. Trimming removed 1 base at V and 7 bases at J, with 8 bases between.

This clone was recorded only once. The junction differs from germline at one of its ends, possibly a read error. J is TRBJ2-7 and V is TRBV6-4, with 8 bases aligning to TRBD1. The CDR3 covers 13 residues. Germline V gives CDR1 MRHNA, CDR2 SNTAGT. Written as DNA, the CDR3 is TGTGCCAGCAGTGCCGGGACAGGCATCCGTTTAGACTTC. Its translation is CASSAGTGIRLDF.

The V and J genes are TRBV30 and TRBJ1-4; the D gene is possibly TRBD1 (5 bases). Germline CDR1 reads GTSNPN; CDR2 reads SVGIG (reference sequence). The CDR3 extends over 15 amino acids. Trimming cost V 2 bases and J 5 bases, with 15 bases left between them. CDR3 sequence (DNA): TGTGCCTGGAGTACTCCGGGACTAGGGAATGAAAAACTGTTTTTT. Protein product: CAWSTPGLGNEKLFF.

The chain employs TRBV7-2 and TRBJ1-2; possibly TRBD1 for D (5 bases). The V gene's germline CDR1 is SGHTA and CDR2 FQGNSA. Trimming left V 5 bases short and J 9 bases short, with 16 bases between. The CDR3 extends over 13 amino acids. The CDR3 DNA reads as TGTGCCAGCAGCCCAGGGACGGCGGAAAGCTACACCTTC. It translates to CASSPGTAESYTF.

The chain uses TRBV30 and TRBJ1-5; tentatively, D is TRBD1 (5 bases). V dropped 1 base and J dropped 7 bases, with 11 bases sitting between them. The CDR3 is 13 amino acids. Germline values: CDR1 GTSNPN, CDR2 SVGIG (reference sequence). The CDR3 loop is CAWSEGFSQPQHF. The DNA of the CDR3 is TGTGCCTGGAGTGAGGGGTTTTCGCAGCCCCAGCATTTT.

The chain has TRBV28 and TRBJ2-7; maybe TRBD2 (6 bases). From germline, CDR1 is MDHEN and CDR2 SYDVKM. V was pared by 5 bases and J by 2 bases, with 13 bases between. The CDR3 is made up of 14 amino acids. CDR3 nucleotides: TGTGCCAGCAGTGAACCGGGACTCACCTACGAGCAGTACTTC. This sequence encodes CASSEPGLTYEQYF.

The chain employs TRBV18 and TRBJ1-1; D perhaps matches TRBD1 (5 bases). Germline CDR1 and CDR2: KGHSH and LQKENI. Trimming took 3 bases from V and 4 from J, leaving 9 bases between them. The CDR3 is 13 residues long. CDR3 nucleotides: TGTGCCAGCTCACCCTCAGGGTCCACTGAAGCTTTCTTT. Translating gives CASSPSGSTEAFF.